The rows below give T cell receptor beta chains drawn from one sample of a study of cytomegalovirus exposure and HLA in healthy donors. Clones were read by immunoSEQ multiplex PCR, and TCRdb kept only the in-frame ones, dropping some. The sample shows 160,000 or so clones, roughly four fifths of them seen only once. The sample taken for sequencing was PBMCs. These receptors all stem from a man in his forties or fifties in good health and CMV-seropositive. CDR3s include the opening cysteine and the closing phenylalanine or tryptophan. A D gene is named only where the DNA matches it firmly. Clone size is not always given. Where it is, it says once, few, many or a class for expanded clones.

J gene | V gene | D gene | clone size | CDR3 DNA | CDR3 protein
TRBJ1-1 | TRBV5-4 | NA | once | TGTGCCAGCAGCCCCCAGACTTACCTGAACACTGAAGCTTTCTTT | CASSPQTYLNTEAFF
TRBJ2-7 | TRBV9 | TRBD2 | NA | TGTGCCAGCTCGATTAGCGGGGCTTCCTACGAGCAGTACTTC | CASSISGASYEQYF
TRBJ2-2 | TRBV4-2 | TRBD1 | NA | TGTGCCAGCAGCCAAGATGGACAGGGTAACACCGGGGAGCTGTTTTTT | CASSQDGQGNTGELFF
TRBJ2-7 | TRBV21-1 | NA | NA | TGTGCCAGCAGCAAAGGGGACATATTCTACGAGCAGTACTTC | CASSKGDIFYEQYF
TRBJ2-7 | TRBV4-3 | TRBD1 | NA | TGCGCCAGCAGCCAAGAAAGCCCTGGACAGGGTGTTTACGAGCAGTACTTC | CASSQESPGQGVYEQYF
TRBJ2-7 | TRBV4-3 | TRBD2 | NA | TGCGCCAGCAGCCAAGATCGACTAGCGGGAGGGGAATACGAGCAGTACTTC | CASSQDRLAGGEYEQYF
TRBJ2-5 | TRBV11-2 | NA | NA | TGTGCCAGCAGCTCCCCCCCAGGACAGATTAGGGAGACCCAGTACTTC | CASSSPPGQIRETQYF
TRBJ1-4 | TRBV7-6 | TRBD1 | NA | TGTGCCAGCAGCTCAACCACAGGGGCAACTAATGAAAAACTGTTTTTT | CASSSTTGATNEKLFF
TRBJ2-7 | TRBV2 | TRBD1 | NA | TGTGCCAGCAGTGATTATCAGGACAGGGGTTACGAGCAGTACTTC | CASSDYQDRGYEQYF
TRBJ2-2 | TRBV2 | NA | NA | TGTGCTTACTTTCGTTCTGAGCTGTTTTTT | CAYFRSELFF
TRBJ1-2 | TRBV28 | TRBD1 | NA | TGTGCCAGCAGTCCGGGACAGGGACCTGTACTGAACTATGGCTACACCTTC | CASSPGQGPVLNYGYTF
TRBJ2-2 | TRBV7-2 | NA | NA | TGTGCCAGCAGCTTAATCTCCACCGGGGAGCTGTTTTTT | CASSLISTGELFF
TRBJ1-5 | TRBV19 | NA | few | TGTGCCAGTAGTATTGGAGGTTTGCCCCAGCATTTT | CASSIGGLPQHF
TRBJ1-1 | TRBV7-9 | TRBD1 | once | TGTGCCAGCAGCCCCCGGGACAGGGAAACTGAAGCTTTCTTT | CASSPRDRETEAFF
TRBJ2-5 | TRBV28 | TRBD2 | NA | TGTGCCAGCGGGACTAGCGGGACTCAAGAGACCCAGTACTTC | CASGTSGTQETQYF
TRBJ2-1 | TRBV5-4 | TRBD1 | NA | TGTGCCAGCAGCCCCGGGACAGGGACCACCTACAATGAGCAGTTCTTC | CASSPGTGTTYNEQFF
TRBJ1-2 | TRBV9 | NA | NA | TGTGCCAGCAGCGTAGGAACAGGGACCTATGGCTACACCTTC | CASSVGTGTYGYTF
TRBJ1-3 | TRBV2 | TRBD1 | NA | TGTGCCAGCAGCGGGACAGGGAATGGAAACACCATATATTTT | CASSGTGNGNTIYF
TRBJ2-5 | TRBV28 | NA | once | TGTGCCAGCAGTTTAGCAGGGGAGACCCAGTACTTC | CASSLAGETQYF
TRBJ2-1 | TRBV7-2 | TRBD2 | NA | TGTGCCAGCAGCTTCCCCCCCGGGACTAGATCAGATAATGAGCAGTTCTTC | CASSFPPGTRSDNEQFF
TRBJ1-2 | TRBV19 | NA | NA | TGTGCCAGTAGTATAGTAGGAGGGAGGAAAGCCTATGGCTACACCTTC | CASSIVGGRKAYGYTF
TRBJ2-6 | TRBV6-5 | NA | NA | TGTGCCAGCACCCTCGGGCCTGGGGCCAACGGCCTGACTTTC | CASTLGPGANGLTF
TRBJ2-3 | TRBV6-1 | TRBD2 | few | TGTGCCAGCAGTGACCCAGCGGGGCGCACAGATACGCAGTATTTT | CASSDPAGRTDTQYF
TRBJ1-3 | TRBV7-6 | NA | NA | TGTGCCAGCAGCCATGGGCCAGCCTCTGGAAACACCATATATTTT | CASSHGPASGNTIYF
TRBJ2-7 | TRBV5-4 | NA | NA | TGTGCCGGCAGCCAACCGGGAGCTCTCTCCTACGAGCAGTACTTC | CAGSQPGALSYEQYF
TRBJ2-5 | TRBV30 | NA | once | TGTGCCTGGACGCTGGGGGAGGCGAGGGGAGAGACCCAGTACTTC | CAWTLGEARGETQYF
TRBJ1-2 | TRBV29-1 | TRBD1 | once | TGCAGCGTTGACGGTGGACAGGGGGCGTGGGGCTACACCTTC | CSVDGGQGAWGYTF
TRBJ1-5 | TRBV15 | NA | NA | TGTGCCACCAGCAGAGGCAGGGCGCGCACAATTAATCAGCCCCAGCATTTT | CATSRGRARTINQPQHF
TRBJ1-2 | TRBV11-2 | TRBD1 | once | TGTGCCAGCAGCTTAACAGGGGCAAACTATGGCTACACCTTC | CASSLTGANYGYTF
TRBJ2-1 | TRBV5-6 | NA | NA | TGTGCCAGCACCAAAGAAAGTTCTGGCAACAATGAGCAGTTCTTC | CASTKESSGNNEQFF
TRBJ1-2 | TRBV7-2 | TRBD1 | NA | TGTGCCAGCAGTTGGGACAGGGCGTATGGCTACACCTTC | CASSWDRAYGYTF
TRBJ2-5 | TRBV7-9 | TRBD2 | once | TGTGCCAGCAGCTTGACTAGCGGGGGTCAAGAGACCCAGTACTTC | CASSLTSGGQETQYF
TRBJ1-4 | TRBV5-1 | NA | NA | TGCGCCAGCAGCTACGGGGGTAATGAAAAACTGTTTTTT | CASSYGGNEKLFF
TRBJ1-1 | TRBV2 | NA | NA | TGTGCCAGCAACCTGAACAGTCACACTGAAGCTTTCTTT | CASNLNSHTEAFF
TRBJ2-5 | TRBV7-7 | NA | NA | TGTGCTAGCAGCCCAGAGGGCCGACAAGAGACCCAGTACTTC | CASSPEGRQETQYF
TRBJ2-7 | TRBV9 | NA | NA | TGTGCCAGCAGCGTAGCACTAGCAGGGGAGCAGTACTTC | CASSVALAGEQYF
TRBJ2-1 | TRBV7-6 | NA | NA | TGTGCCAGCAGCCGAGCGATGTCCAATGAGCAGTTCTTC | CASSRAMSNEQFF
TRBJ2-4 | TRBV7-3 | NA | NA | TGTGCCAGCAGCTTAGGTCTGTCAGGGCTGGGATCCATTCAGTACTTC | CASSLGLSGLGSIQYF
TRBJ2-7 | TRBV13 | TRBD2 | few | TGTGCCAGCAGCCCGGGACTAGGTCTCTTCGAGCAGTACTTC | CASSPGLGLFEQYF
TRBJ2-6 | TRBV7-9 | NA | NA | TGTGCCAGCAGCTTAGTTGCCAGGGAGGCTGGGGCCAACGTCCTGACTTTC | CASSLVAREAGANVLTF
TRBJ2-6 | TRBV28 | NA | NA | TGTGCCAGCAGTTTAAACTTTGGGGCCAACGTCCTGACTTTC | CASSLNFGANVLTF
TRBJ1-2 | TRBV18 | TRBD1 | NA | TGTGCCAGCTCACCTCCGGGACAGGGTCTTTATGGCTACACCTTC | CASSPPGQGLYGYTF
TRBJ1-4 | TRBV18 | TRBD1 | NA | TGTGCCAGCTCACCAGCACCGGGACAGGGAGAAAAACTGTTTTTT | CASSPAPGQGEKLFF
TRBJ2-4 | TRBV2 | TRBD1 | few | TGTGCCAGCAGTGAATGGGACAGGGGGCGCGAAAACATTCAGTACTTC | CASSEWDRGRENIQYF
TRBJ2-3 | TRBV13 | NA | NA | TGTGCCAGCGCGACAACTAGCACAGATACGCAGTATTTT | CASATTSTDTQYF
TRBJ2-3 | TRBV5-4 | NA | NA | TGTGCCAGCCCGACAGGAAAAAGCACAGATACGCAGTATTTT | CASPTGKSTDTQYF
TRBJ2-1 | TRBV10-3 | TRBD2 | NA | TGTGCCATCGGAGATAGCGGGATAATCGATGAGCAGTTCTTC | CAIGDSGIIDEQFF
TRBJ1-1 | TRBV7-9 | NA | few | TGTGCCAGCAGCTTAGCTATCAGGGTGAACACTGAAGCTTTCTTT | CASSLAIRVNTEAFF
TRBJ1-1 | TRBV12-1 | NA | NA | TGTGCCAGCAGCGCGGAATTGGGACAGGGCCTTAGGGCTTTCTTT | CASSAELGQGLRAFF
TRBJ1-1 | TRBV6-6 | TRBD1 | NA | TGTGCCAGCAGTCGAACAGGGGTTGAAGCTTTCTTT | CASSRTGVEAFF
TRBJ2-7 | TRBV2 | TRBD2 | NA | TGTGCCAGCAGGACATGGGTGGGAGGGGTTGGCGAGCAGTACTTC | CASRTWVGGVGEQYF
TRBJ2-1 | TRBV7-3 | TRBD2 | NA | TGTGCCAGCAGCTTAGGGGGACTAGGAGGCGGCTCCTACAATGAGCAGTTCTTC | CASSLGGLGGGSYNEQFF
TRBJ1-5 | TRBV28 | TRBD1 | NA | TGTGCCAGCAGAAATGGACAGGCAAGTCAGCCCCAGCATTTT | CASRNGQASQPQHF